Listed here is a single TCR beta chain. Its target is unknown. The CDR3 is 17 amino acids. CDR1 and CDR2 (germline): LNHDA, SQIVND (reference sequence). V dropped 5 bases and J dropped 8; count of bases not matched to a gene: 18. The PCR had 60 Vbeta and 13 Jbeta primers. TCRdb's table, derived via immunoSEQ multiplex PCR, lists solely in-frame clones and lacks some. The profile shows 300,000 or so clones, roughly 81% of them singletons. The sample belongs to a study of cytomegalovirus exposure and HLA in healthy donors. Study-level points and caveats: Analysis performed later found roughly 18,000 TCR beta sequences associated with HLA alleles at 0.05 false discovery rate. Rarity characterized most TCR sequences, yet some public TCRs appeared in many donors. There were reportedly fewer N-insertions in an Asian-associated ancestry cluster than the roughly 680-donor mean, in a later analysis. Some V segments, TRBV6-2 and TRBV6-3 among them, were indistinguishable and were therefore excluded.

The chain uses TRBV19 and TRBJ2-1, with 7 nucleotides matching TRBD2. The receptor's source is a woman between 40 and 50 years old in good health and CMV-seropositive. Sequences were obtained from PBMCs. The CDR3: CASSAIGVTGGRHEQFF. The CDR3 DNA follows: TGTGCCAGTAGTGCTATCGGCGTGACGGGCGGGAGACATGAGCAGTTCTTC.